These 12 T cell receptor beta chains came from one sample sequenced in a study of control samples from healthy donors and cancer patients. TCRdb keeps only in-frame clones here, not all; method: immunoSEQ multiplex PCR. The sample yields about 79,000 clones, 93% seen once. Sequencing was done on a sample of PBMCs. The receptors derive from a middle-aged woman with lung cancer.

The V and J genes are TRBV10-3 and TRBJ2-3; the D is unclear. The germline CDR1 and CDR2 sequences are ENHRY and SYGVKD. This CDR3 has 12 amino acids. The germline V and J ends were trimmed by 6 bases and 5 bases, with 9 bases remaining between them. CDR3 in amino acids: CAIRGDLDTQYF. The CDR3 DNA reads TGTGCCATCAGGGGCGACTTAGATACGCAGTATTTT.

This chain joins TRBV7-3 and TRBJ2-1, with 10 bases that match TRBD2. CDR3 length: 16 amino acids. V lost 5 bases and J lost 6; bases outside the gene matches: 10. Germline V gene data show CDR1 as SGHTA and CDR2 as FQGTGA. DNA for the CDR3: TGTGCCAGCAGCCAGCGAGCGGGGGGGCGTGGCAATGAGCAGTTCTTC. Protein sequence: CASSQRAGGRGNEQFF.

The chain is built from TRBV11-3 and TRBJ2-1; TRBD2 matches at 8 bases. The CDR3 has 20 amino acids. Looked up from germline, CDR1 is SGHNT and CDR2 is YENEEA. Trimming removed 5 bases from V and 3 bases from J; junction bases left unmatched: 21. In DNA, the CDR3 is TGTGCCAGCAGCCCGTGGAACAGCGGGGGACCGGAGGCGCTCTACAATGAGCAGTTCTTC. Translation gives CASSPWNSGGPEALYNEQFF.

The chain couples TRBV11-3 to TRBJ1-1; D unresolved. Germline CDR1 and CDR2: SGHNT and YENEEA. The CDR3 runs 13 residues. V dropped 0 bases and J dropped 1 base, with 3 bases sitting between them. The CDR3, as DNA: TGTGCCAGCAGCTTAGATCCGAACACTGAAGCTTTCTTT. Translation gives CASSLDPNTEAFF.

This chain links TRBV7-8 with TRBJ2-7; 7 bases fit TRBD1. Germline-derived CDR1 and CDR2 are SGHVS and FQNEAQ. Germline trimming cut 3 bases from V and 6 bases from J; bases unmatched to any gene: 5. This CDR3 is 13 amino acids long. Here the CDR3 DNA reads TGTGCCAGCAGCTTGGGACAGCTTGGCGAGCAGTACTTC. This translates into CASSLGQLGEQYF.

Here the CDR3 reads CASSTTPTGFTEAFF. CDR3 nucleotide sequence: TGTGCCAGCAGCACCACGCCCACAGGGTTCACTGAAGCTTTCTTT. This chain joins TRBV5-6 and TRBJ1-1; D is perhaps TRBD1 (6 bases). Germline V gene sequence: CDR1 SGHDT, CDR2 YYEEEE. The CDR3 contains 15 residues. Trimming left V 4 bases short and J 4 bases short, with 17 bases between.

This clone was recorded once. V and J are TRBV5-6 and TRBJ2-1; D is perhaps TRBD1 or TRBD2 (6 bases each). The CDR3 is 15 amino acids. In germline, CDR1 is SGHDT, CDR2 YYEEEE. V was shortened by 3 bases and J by 0 bases, with 10 bases between the two germline ends. This CDR3 is CASSWRGDSYNEQFF. CDR3 nucleotides: TGTGCCAGCAGCTGGAGGGGGGACTCCTACAATGAGCAGTTCTTC.

The chain uses TRBV5-1 and TRBJ2-7; 10 positions agree with TRBD1. This CDR3 contains 15 residues. Germline V lookup: CDR1 SGHRS, CDR2 YFSETQ. The trim removed 0 bases at V and 5 bases at J, leaving 5 bases unmatched. The CDR3 nucleotides read TGCGCCAGCAGCTTGGATGGGACAGGGGTGAACGAGCAGTACTTC. Its translation is CASSLDGTGVNEQYF.

This chain uses TRBV24-1 with TRBJ1-2, with D unclear. The CDR3 sequence is 13 residues long. The V and J ends lost 7 bases and 2 bases respectively, with 10 bases between them. Germline V gene lookup returns CDR1 KGHDR and CDR2 SFDVKD. This CDR3 is CATRDAGNYGYTF. CDR3 nucleotides: TGTGCCACCAGGGACGCTGGAAACTATGGCTACACCTTC.

V gene TRBV27 combines with J gene TRBJ1-2; 7 positions agree with TRBD1. The J segment lost 3 bases and the V segment lost 2 bases, leaving 9 bases of the junction unmatched. The CDR3 extends over 16 amino acids. The germline V gene encodes CDR1 MNHEY and CDR2 SMNVEV (reference sequence). Written as DNA, the CDR3 is TGTGCCAGCAGTTTAAACAGGGGAATACAGGACTATGGCTACACCTTC. Protein sequence: CASSLNRGIQDYGYTF.

CDR3 coding DNA: TGCGCCAGCAGCCTTGGGGGAAACACCATATATTTT. Protein sequence: CASSLGGNTIYF. This chain links TRBV4-1 with TRBJ1-3; no reliable D call. The CDR3 is made up of 12 amino acids. The V and J ends lost 4 bases and 4 bases respectively, with 5 bases between them. The V gene's germline CDR1 is MGHRA and CDR2 YSYEKL.

This clone occurred a few times. The CDR3 nucleotides are TGTGCCTGGAGTAGGAAGGGGCCCCTTACGTCCCTCCACTTT. It yields the protein CAWSRKGPLTSLHF. V gene TRBV30 combines with J gene TRBJ1-6; tentative D call: TRBD1 (5 bases). Per the germline V gene, CDR1 is GTSNPN and CDR2 is SVGIG (reference sequence). The V end was cut by 2 bases, the J end by 14 bases, with 19 bases between. The CDR3 sequence is 14 residues long.